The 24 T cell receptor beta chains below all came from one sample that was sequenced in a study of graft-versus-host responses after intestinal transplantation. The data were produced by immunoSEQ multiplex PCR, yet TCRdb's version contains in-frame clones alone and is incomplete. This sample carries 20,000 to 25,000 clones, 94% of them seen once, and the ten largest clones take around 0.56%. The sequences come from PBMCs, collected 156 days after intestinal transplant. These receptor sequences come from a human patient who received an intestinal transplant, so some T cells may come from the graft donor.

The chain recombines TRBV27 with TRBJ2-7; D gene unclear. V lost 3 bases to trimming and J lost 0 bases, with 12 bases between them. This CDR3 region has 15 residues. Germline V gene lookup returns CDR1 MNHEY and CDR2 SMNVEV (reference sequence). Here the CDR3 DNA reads TGTGCCAGCAGTTTGGGTCCGGTGAACTCCTACGAGCAGTACTTC. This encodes CASSLGPVNSYEQYF.

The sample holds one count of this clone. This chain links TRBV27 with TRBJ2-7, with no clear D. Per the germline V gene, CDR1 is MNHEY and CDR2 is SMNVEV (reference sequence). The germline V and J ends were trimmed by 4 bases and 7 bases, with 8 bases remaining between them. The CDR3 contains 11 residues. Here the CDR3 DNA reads TGTGCCAGCAGTTGGGGTACGGAGCAGTACTTC. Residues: CASSWGTEQYF.

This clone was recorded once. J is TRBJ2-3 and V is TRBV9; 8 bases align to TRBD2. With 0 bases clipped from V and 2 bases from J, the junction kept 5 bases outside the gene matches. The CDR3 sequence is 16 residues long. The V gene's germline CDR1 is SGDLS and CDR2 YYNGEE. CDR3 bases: TGTGCCAGCAGCGTAGAACCGGGACTAGTCACAGATACGCAGTATTTT. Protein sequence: CASSVEPGLVTDTQYF.

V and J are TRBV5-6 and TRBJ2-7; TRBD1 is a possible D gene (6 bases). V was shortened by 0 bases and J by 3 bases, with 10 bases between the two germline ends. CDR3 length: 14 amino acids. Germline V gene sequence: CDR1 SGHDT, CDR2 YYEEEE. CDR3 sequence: CASSLVGAFYEQYF. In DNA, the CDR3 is TGTGCCAGCAGCTTGGTGGGGGCTTTCTACGAGCAGTACTTC.

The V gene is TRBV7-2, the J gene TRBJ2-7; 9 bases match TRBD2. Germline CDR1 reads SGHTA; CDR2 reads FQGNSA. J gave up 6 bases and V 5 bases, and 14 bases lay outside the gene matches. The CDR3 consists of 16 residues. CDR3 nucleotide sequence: TGTGCCAGCAGCCTCTCTGGACTAGCGATGGAGCGCGAGCAGTACTTC. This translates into CASSLSGLAMEREQYF. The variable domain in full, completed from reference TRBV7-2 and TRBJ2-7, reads GAGVSQSPSNKVTEKGKDVELRCDPISGHTALYWYRQSLGQGLEFLIYFQGNSAPDKSGLPSDRFSAERTGGSVSTLTIQRTQQEDSAVYLCASSLSGLAMEREQYFGPGTRLTVT.

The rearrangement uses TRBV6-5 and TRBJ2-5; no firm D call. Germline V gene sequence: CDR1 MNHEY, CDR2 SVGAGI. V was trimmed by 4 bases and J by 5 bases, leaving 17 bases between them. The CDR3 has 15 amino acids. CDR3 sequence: CASSSYNLLGETQYF. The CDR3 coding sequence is TGTGCCAGCAGTTCCTACAACCTCCTAGGGGAGACCCAGTACTTC.

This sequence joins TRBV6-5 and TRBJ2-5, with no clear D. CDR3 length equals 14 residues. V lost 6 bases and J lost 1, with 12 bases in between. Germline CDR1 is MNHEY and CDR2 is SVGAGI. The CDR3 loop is CASSHGEAQETQYF. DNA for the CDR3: TGTGCCAGCAGCCACGGTGAGGCCCAAGAGACCCAGTACTTC.

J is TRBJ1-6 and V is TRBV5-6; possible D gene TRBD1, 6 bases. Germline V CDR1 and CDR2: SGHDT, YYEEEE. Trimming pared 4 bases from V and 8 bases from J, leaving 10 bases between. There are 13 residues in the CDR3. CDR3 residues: CASSHSGDSPLHF. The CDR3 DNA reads TGTGCCAGCAGCCACTCAGGGGATTCACCCCTCCACTTT. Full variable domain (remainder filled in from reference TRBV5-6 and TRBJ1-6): DAGVTQSPTHLIKTRGQQVTLRCSPKSGHDTVSWYQQALGQGPQFIFQYYEEEERQRGNFPDRFSGHQFPNYSSELNVNALLLGDSALYLCASSHSGDSPLHFGNGTRLTVT.

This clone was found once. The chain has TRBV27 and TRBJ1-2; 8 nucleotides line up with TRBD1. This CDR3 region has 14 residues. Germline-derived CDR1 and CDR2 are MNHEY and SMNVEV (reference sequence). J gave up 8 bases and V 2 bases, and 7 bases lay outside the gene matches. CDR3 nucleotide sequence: TGTGCCAGCAGTTTAGATCCGGACAGGGAAGGCTACACCTTC. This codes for CASSLDPDREGYTF.

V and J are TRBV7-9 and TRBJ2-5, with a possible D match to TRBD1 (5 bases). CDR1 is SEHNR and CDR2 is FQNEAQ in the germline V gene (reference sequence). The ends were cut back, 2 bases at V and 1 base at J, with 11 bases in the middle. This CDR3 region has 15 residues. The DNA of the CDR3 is TGTGCCAGCAGCTTAAAAAGGGGCTTCCAAGAGACCCAGTACTTC. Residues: CASSLKRGFQETQYF.

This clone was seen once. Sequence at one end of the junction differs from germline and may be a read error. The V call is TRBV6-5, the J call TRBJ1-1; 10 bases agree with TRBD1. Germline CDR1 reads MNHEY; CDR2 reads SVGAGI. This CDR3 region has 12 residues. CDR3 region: CDGRDRGPEAFF. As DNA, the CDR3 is TGCGATGGCCGGGACAGGGGACCTGAAGCTTTCTTT.

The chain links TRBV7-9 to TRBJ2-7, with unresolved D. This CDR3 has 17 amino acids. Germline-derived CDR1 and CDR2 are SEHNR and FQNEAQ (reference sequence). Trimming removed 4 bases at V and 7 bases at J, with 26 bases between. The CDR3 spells CASSSTRLLSGFGEQYF. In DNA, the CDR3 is TGTGCCAGCAGCTCCACGAGGTTGTTGTCTGGCTTCGGGGAGCAGTACTTC. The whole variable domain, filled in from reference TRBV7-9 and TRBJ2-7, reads DTGVSQNPRHKITKRGQNVTFRCDPISEHNRLYWYRQTLGQGPEFLTYFQNEAQLEKSRLLSDRFSAERPKGSFSTLEIQRTEQGDSAMYLCASSSTRLLSGFGEQYFGPGTRLTVT.

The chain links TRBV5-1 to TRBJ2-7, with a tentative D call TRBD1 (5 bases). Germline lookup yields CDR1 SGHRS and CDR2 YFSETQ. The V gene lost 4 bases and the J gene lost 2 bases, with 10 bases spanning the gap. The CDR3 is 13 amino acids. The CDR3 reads CASSRDSPYEQYF. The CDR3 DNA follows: TGCGCCAGCAGCCGTGACAGCCCCTACGAGCAGTACTTC.

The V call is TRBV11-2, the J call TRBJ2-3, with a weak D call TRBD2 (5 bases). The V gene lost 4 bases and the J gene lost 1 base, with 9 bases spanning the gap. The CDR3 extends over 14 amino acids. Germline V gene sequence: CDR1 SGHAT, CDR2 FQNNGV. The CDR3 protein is CASSYSGGTDTQYF. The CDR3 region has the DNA TGTGCCAGCAGCTACTCCGGGGGCACAGATACGCAGTATTTT.

CDR3 sequence reads: CASAELAGGYNEQFF. The CDR3 DNA sequence: TGTGCCAGCGCAGAGCTAGCGGGGGGGTACAATGAGCAGTTCTTC. V gene TRBV11-2 combines with J gene TRBJ2-1; TRBD2 matches 12 bases. The V gene's germline CDR1 is SGHAT and CDR2 FQNNGV. After removal of 8 bases from V and 4 bases from J, the junction contained 6 bases not matched to a gene. The CDR3 extends over 15 amino acids.

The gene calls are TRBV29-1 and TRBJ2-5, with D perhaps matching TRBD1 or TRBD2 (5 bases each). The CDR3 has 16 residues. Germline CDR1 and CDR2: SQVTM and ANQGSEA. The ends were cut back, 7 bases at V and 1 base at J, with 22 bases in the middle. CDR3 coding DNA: TGCAGCGCCCAAGGGACGGCAGGCGATCGCCAAGAGACCCAGTACTTC. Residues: CSAQGTAGDRQETQYF.

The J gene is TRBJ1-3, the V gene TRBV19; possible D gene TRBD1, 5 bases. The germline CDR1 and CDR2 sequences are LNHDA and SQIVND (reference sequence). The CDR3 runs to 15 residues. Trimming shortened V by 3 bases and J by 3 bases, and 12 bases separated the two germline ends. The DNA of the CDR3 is TGTGCCAGTAGTATTGGAAAAGGGGATGGAAACACCATATATTTT. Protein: CASSIGKGDGNTIYF.

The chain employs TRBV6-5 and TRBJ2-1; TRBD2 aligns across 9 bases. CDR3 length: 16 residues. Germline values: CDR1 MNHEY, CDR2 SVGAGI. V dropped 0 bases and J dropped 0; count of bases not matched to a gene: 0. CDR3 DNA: TGTGCCAGCAGTTACTCTAGCGGGAGCTCCTACAATGAGCAGTTCTTC. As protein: CASSYSSGSSYNEQFF.

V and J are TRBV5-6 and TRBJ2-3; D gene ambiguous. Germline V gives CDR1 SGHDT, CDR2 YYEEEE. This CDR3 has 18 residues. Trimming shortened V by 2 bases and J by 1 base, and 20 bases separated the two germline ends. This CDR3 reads CASSLWAADRWGTDTQYF. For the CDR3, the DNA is TGTGCCAGCAGCTTATGGGCGGCCGACCGGTGGGGCACAGATACGCAGTATTTT.

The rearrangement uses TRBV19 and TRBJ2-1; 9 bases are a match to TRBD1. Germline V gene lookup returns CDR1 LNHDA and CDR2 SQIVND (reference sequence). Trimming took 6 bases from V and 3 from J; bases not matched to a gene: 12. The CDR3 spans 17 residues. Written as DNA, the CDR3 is TGTGCCAGTAGGTCACCCGGGACAGGGACCTTCTACAATGAGCAGTTCTTC. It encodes CASRSPGTGTFYNEQFF. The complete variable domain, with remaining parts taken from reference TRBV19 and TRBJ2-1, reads DGGITQSPKYLFRKEGQNVTLSCEQNLNHDAMYWYRQDPGQGLRLIYYSQIVNDFQKGDIAEGYSVSREKKESFPLTVTSAQKNPTAFYLCASRSPGTGTFYNEQFFGPGTRLTVL.

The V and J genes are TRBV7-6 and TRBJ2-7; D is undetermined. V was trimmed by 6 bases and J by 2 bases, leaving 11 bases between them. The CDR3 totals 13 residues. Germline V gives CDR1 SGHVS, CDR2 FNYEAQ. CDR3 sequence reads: CASSPTETYEQYF. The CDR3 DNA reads TGTGCCAGCAGTCCGACGGAGACCTACGAGCAGTACTTC.

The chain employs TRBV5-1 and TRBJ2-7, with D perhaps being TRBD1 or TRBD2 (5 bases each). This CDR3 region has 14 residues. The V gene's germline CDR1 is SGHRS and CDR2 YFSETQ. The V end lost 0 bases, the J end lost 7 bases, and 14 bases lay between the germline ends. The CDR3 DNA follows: TGCGCCAGCAGCTTGGACGGTAACGAGGGGGAGCAGTACTTC. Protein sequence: CASSLDGNEGEQYF.

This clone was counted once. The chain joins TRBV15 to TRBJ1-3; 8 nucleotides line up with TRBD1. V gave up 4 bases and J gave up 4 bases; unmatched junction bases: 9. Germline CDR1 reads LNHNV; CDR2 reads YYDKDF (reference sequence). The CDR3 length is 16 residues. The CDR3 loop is CATSTSRGLGGNTIYF. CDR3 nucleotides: TGTGCCACCAGCACCTCCAGGGGGCTGGGAGGAAACACCATATATTTT.

Here the CDR3 reads CASRDRGFTEAFF. In DNA, the CDR3 is TGTGCCAGCAGGGACAGGGGATTCACTGAAGCTTTCTTT. V gene TRBV6-1 combines with J gene TRBJ1-1; 9 bases agree with TRBD1. The V gene's germline CDR1 is MNHNS and CDR2 SASEGT. The CDR3 runs 13 residues. V dropped 6 bases and J dropped 4; count of bases not matched to a gene: 3.